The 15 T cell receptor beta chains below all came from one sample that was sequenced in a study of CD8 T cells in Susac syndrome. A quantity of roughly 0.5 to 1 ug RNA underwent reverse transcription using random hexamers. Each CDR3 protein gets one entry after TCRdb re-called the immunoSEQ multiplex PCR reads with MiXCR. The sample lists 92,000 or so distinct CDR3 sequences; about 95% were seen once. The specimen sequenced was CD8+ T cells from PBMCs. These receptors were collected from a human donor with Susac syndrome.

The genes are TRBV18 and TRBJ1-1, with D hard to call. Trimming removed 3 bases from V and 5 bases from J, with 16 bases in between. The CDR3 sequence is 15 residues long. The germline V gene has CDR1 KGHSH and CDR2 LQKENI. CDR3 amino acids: CASSPLPPMETEAFF. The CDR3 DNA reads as TGTGCCAGCTCACCCCTTCCCCCGATGGAAACTGAAGCTTTCTTT.

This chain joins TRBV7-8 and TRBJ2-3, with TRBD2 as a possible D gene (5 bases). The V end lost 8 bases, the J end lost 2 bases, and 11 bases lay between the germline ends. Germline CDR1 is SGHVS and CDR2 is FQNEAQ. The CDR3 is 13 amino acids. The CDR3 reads CASVRENTDTQYF. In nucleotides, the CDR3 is TGTGCCAGCGTCCGGGAAAACACAGATACGCAGTATTTT.

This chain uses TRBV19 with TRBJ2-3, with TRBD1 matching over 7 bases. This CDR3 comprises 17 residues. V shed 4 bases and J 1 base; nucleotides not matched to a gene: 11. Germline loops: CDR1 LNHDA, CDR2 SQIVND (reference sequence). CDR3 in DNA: TGTGCCAGTAGTAATATCGGTATAGGACAGGGCACAGATACGCAGTATTTT. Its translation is CASSNIGIGQGTDTQYF.

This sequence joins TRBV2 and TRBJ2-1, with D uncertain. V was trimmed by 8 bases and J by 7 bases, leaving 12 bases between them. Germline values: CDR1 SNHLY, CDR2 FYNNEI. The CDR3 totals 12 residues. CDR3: CASGRVRNEQFF. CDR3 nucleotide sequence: TGTGCCAGCGGTAGGGTCAGGAATGAGCAGTTCTTC. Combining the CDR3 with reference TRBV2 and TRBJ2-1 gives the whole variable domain EPEVTQTPSHQVTQMGQEVILRCVPISNHLYFYWYRQILGQKVEFLVSFYNNEISEKSEIFDDQFSVERPDGSNFTLKIRSTKLEDSAMYFCASGRVRNEQFFGPGTRLTVL.

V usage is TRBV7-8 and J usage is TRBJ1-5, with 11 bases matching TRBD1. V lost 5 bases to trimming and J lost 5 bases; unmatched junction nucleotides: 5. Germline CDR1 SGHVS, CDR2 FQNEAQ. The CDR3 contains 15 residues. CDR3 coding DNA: TGTGCCAGCAGCCCGGGGACAGGGGGAGATCAGCCCCAGCATTTT. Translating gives CASSPGTGGDQPQHF.

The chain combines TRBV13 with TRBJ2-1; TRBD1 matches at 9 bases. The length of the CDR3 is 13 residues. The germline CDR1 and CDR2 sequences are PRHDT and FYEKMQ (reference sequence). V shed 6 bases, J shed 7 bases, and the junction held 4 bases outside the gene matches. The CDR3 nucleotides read TGTGCCAGCAGAAACAGGGGGCTTAATGAGCAGTTCTTC. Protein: CASRNRGLNEQFF.

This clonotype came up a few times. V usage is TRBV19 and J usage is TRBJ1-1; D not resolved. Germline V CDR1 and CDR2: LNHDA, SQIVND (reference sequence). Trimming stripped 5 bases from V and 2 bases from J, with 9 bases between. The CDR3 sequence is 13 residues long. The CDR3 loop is CASSLGENTEAFF. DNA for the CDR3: TGTGCCAGTAGTCTTGGGGAAAACACTGAAGCTTTCTTT.

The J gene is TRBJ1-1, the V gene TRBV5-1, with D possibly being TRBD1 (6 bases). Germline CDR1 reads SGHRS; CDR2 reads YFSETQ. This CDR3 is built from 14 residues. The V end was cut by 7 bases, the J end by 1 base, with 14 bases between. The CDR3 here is CASQQGRGNTEAFF. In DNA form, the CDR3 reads TGCGCCAGCCAGCAGGGGCGTGGGAACACTGAAGCTTTCTTT.

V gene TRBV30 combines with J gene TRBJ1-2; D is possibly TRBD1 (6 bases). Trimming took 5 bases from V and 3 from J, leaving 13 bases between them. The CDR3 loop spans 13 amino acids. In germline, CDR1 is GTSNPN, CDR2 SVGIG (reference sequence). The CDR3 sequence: CAWAARGDYGYTF. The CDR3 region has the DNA TGTGCCTGGGCCGCGAGGGGGGACTATGGCTACACCTTC. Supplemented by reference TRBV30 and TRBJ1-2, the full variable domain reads SQTIHQWPATLVQPVGSPLSLECTVEGTSNPNLYWYRQAAGRGLQLLFYSVGIGQISSEVPQNLSASRPQDRQFILSSKKLLLSDSGFYLCAWAARGDYGYTFGSGTRLTVV.

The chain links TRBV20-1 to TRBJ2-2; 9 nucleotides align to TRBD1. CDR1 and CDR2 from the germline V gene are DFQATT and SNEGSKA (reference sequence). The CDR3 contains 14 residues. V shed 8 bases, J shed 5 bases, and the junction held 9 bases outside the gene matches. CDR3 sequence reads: CSTTRGQGTGELFF. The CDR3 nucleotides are TGCAGTACTACTAGGGGACAGGGAACCGGGGAGCTGTTTTTT.

The CDR3 protein is CASSRTESGANVLTF. CDR3 sequence (DNA): TGTGCCAGCAGCCGGACTGAGTCTGGGGCCAACGTCCTGACTTTC. V is TRBV9 and J is TRBJ2-6, with D maybe TRBD2 (5 bases). The ends were cut back, 4 bases at V and 1 base at J, with 9 bases in the middle. The CDR3 runs 15 residues. Per germline, CDR1 SGDLS and CDR2 YYNGEE.

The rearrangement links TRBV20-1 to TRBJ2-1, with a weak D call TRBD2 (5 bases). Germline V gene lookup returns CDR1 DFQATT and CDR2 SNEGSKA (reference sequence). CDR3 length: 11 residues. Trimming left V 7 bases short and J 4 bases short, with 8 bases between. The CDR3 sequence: CSVGGYNEQFF. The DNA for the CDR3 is TGCAGTGTAGGAGGTTACAATGAGCAGTTCTTC.

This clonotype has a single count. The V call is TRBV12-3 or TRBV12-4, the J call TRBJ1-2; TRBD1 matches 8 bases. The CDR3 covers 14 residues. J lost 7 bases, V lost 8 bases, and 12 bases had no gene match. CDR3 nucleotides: TGTGCCAGCCGCCACCCGGACAGGGAGGGTGGCTACACCTTC. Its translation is CASRHPDREGGYTF.

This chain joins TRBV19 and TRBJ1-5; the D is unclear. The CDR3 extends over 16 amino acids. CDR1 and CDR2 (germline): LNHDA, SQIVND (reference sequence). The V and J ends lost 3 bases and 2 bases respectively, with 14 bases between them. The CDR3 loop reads CASSMGSGWGNQPQHF. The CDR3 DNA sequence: TGTGCCAGTAGTATGGGATCGGGGTGGGGCAATCAGCCCCAGCATTTT.

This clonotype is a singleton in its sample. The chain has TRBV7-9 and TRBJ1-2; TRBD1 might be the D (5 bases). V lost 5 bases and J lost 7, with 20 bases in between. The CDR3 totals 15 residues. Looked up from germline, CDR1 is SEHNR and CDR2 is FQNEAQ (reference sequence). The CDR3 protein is CASSPWGDPIGGYTF. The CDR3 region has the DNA TGTGCCAGCAGCCCCTGGGGGGATCCCATCGGTGGCTACACCTTC.